This TCR beta chain originates from a study of PD-1 blockade in classical Hodgkin lymphoma. Whole-study findings and limits: At baseline, newly diagnosed patients reportedly showed less TCR diversity than healthy donors.

This clone was seen a few times. Its antigen remains unknown. Germline V gene sequence: CDR1 SNHLY, CDR2 FYNNEI. The CDR3 has 12 amino acids. Trimming at V came to 9 bases and at J to 3 bases, leaving 4 bases not matched to a gene. Time point here: newly diagnosed, previously untreated cHL patient sample. The investigators isolated CD8+ T cells from thawed PBMCs using magnetic negative selection. Assay: immunoSEQ multiplex PCR; the TCRdb copy retains only in-frame clones and omits some. In the table there are some 9,100 clones, 86% of which are singletons. V gene TRBV2 combines with J gene TRBJ2-7; 8 bases map to TRBD2. What was sequenced was CD8+ T cells from blood. The source is a human donor with classical Hodgkin lymphoma. CDR3 loop: CASHGGGYEQYF. In nucleotides, the CDR3 is TGTGCCAGTCACGGGGGGGGCTACGAGCAGTACTTC. The complete variable domain, with remaining parts taken from reference TRBV2 and TRBJ2-7, reads EPEVTQTPSHQVTQMGQEVILRCVPISNHLYFYWYRQILGQKVEFLVSFYNNEISEKSEIFDDQFSVERPDGSNFTLKIRSTKLEDSAMYFCASHGGGYEQYFGPGTRLTVT.